A selection of T cell receptor beta chains follows, all from one sample in a study of blood T cell repertoires in COVID-19. Method: immunoSEQ multiplex PCR; TCRdb's copy keeps in-frame clones and lacks some. The sample yields 40,000 to 50,000 clones, 65% to 85% seen once. Sequencing was carried out using peripheral blood. These receptors were obtained from a man in his forties with active or convalescent COVID-19. Each CDR3 is given with its conserved first and last residue. The D gene is left open where the match is weak. Size tells how often a clone was seen (once, few, many) or the class of an expanded clone, and some rows leave it out.

d_call clone_size j_call v_call cdr3_aa cdr3_nt
TRBD1 - TRBJ2-7 TRBV18 CASTRTGGASVYEQYF TGTGCCAGCACTCGGACAGGGGGCGCGAGTGTGTACGAGCAGTACTTC
- - TRBJ1-1 TRBV9 CASSVGDTLGSTEAFF TGTGCCAGCAGCGTGGGGGACACCCTAGGCAGCACTGAAGCTTTCTTT
- - TRBJ1-3 TRBV6-5 CASRSDRPSGNTIYF TGTGCCAGCAGGTCAGACAGGCCCTCTGGAAACACCATATATTTT
TRBD1 - TRBJ1-5 TRBV6-5 CASSLSGGQPQHF TGTGCCAGCTCTCTCTCAGGGGGGCAGCCCCAGCATTTT
- - TRBJ1-1 TRBV11-2 CASSPWEEEEAFF TGTGCCAGCAGCCCCTGGGAGGAAGAAGAAGCTTTCTTT
- - TRBJ2-7 TRBV27 CASSPRRRASSYEQYF TGTGCCAGCAGTCCTAGACGGCGGGCAAGCTCCTACGAGCAGTACTTC
TRBD2 - TRBJ2-7 TRBV15 CATSAWGGSSYEQYF TGTGCCACCAGCGCCTGGGGGGGGAGCTCCTACGAGCAGTACTTC
- - TRBJ1-3 TRBV6-5 CASSLDRHSGNTIYF TGTGCCAGCAGTTTAGACAGGCACTCTGGAAACACCATATATTTT
- once TRBJ1-3 TRBV5-4 CASSLRGGTGNTIYF TGTGCCAGCAGCTTGAGGGGGGGGACTGGAAACACCATATATTTT
TRBD2 - TRBJ2-3 TRBV14 CASSPQLAGGSTQYF TGTGCCAGCAGCCCCCAGCTAGCGGGAGGGAGCACGCAGTATTTT
- once TRBJ2-1 TRBV7-2 CASRRTGSSYNEQFF TGTGCCAGCAGGCGGACGGGGAGCTCCTACAATGAGCAGTTCTTC
- - TRBJ1-2 TRBV6-1 CASSEENYGYTF TGTGCCAGCAGTGAGGAGAACTATGGCTACACCTTC
- - TRBJ2-2 TRBV19 CASSMGGNTGELFF TGTGCCAGTAGTATGGGGGGGAACACCGGGGAGCTGTTTTTT
- - TRBJ2-1 TRBV4-1 CASSLNNNEQFF TGCGCCAGCAGCCTGAACAACAATGAGCAGTTCTTC
- - TRBJ2-2 TRBV7-2 CASSPEIYTGELFF TGTGCCAGCAGCCCTGAGATCTACACCGGGGAGCTGTTTTTT
TRBD1 few TRBJ2-5 TRBV5-6 CASSWGTGGGETQYF TGTGCCAGCAGCTGGGGGACAGGGGGAGGAGAGACCCAGTACTTC
- - TRBJ2-6 TRBV30 CAWSVGGPVSGANVLTF TGTGCCTGGAGTGTTGGAGGGCCGGTCTCTGGGGCCAACGTCCTGACTTTC
- few TRBJ2-7 TRBV28 CASSLFPGDYEQYF TGTGCCAGCAGTTTATTCCCGGGGGACTACGAGCAGTACTTC
TRBD2 - TRBJ2-3 TRBV5-1 CASSSGTSGGTDTQYF TGCGCCAGCAGCTCCGGGACTAGCGGGGGTACAGATACGCAGTATTTT
TRBD1 - TRBJ2-7 TRBV11-3 CASSLRTGKEDEQYF TGTGCCAGCAGCCTCCGGACAGGGAAGGAAGACGAGCAGTACTTC
- few TRBJ2-1 TRBV11-3 CASSFGGASYNEQFF TGTGCCAGCAGCTTCGGAGGGGCGTCCTACAATGAGCAGTTCTTC
TRBD2 once TRBJ2-1 TRBV7-9 CASSFPSGNPYNEQFF TGTGCCAGCAGCTTCCCTAGCGGAAACCCCTACAATGAGCAGTTCTTC
- - TRBJ2-5 TRBV20-1 CSASVPQSSGKETQYF TGCAGTGCTAGTGTACCACAGTCAAGCGGAAAAGAGACCCAGTACTTC
- - TRBJ2-1 TRBV30 CAWNIQGSDEQFF TGTGCCTGGAATATCCAGGGATCGGATGAGCAGTTCTTC
- - TRBJ1-1 TRBV7-6 CASSFQAGDGGAFF TGTGCCAGCAGCTTTCAGGCAGGGGATGGAGGAGCTTTCTTT
TRBD1 once TRBJ1-6 TRBV5-6 CASSPFHRGDNSPLHF TGTGCCAGCAGCCCCTTCCACAGGGGAGACAATTCACCCCTCCACTTT
- - TRBJ1-2 TRBV9 CASSAQDTWDTGGYTF TGTGCCAGCAGCGCTCAAGATACTTGGGACACGGGAGGCTACACCTTC
- - TRBJ1-5 TRBV5-4 CASSPGPGGGQPQHF TGTGCCAGCAGCCCCGGGCCCGGGGGAGGTCAGCCCCAGCATTTT
TRBD1 - TRBJ1-4 TRBV3-1/TRBV3-2 CASSQGRDRGAKLFF TGTGCCAGCAGCCAAGGACGGGACAGGGGAGCAAAACTGTTTTTT
- - TRBJ1-3 TRBV3-1/TRBV3-2 CASSPQGFSGNTIYF TGTGCCAGCAGCCCACAGGGATTCTCTGGAAACACCATATATTTT
- - TRBJ2-2 TRBV30 CAWSAIGELFF TGTGCCTGGAGCGCTATTGGGGAGCTGTTTTTT
- - TRBJ1-1 TRBV6-5 CASSYTGTQNTEAFF TGTGCCAGCAGTTACACCGGGACACAGAACACTGAAGCTTTCTTT
TRBD1 - TRBJ1-5 TRBV7-2 CASTTGTGDQPQHF TGTGCCAGCACCACCGGGACAGGGGATCAGCCCCAGCATTTT
TRBD2 once TRBJ2-1 TRBV7-9 CASSLTDLAGLF TGTGCCAGCAGCTTAACTGACCTAGCGGGCCTCTTC
- few TRBJ1-1 TRBV5-4 CASRPHEYTEAFF TGTGCCAGCAGGCCTCACGAGTACACTGAAGCTTTCTTT
TRBD1 - TRBJ1-6 TRBV3-1/TRBV3-2 CASSQSSTGGLAPLHF TGTGCCAGCAGCCAATCAAGTACAGGGGGACTTGCACCCCTCCACTTT
TRBD2 - TRBJ2-1 TRBV27 CASSLGLAGSSVQFF TGTGCCAGCAGTCTGGGACTAGCGGGTTCAAGTGTGCAGTTCTTC
- - TRBJ2-2 TRBV6-2/TRBV6-3 CASSQRGLFGELFF TGTGCCAGCAGTCAACGAGGACTTTTCGGGGAGCTGTTTTTT
- - TRBJ2-2 TRBV19 CASSLYNTGELFF TGTGCCAGTAGTCTTTATAACACCGGGGAGCTGTTTTTT
- - TRBJ1-2 TRBV9 CASSVGAQLNYGYTF TGTGCCAGCAGCGTAGGCGCACAGCTAAACTATGGCTACACCTTC
- once TRBJ1-1 TRBV5-8 CASSLDQANTEAFF TGTGCCAGCAGCTTGGACCAGGCGAACACTGAAGCTTTCTTT
- - TRBJ2-3 TRBV4-1 CASSQGAHTDTQYF TGCGCCAGCAGCCAAGGGGCGCACACAGATACGCAGTATTTT
TRBD1 - TRBJ2-3 TRBV4-3 CASSQEGTAFSTDTQYF TGCGCCAGCAGCCAAGAGGGGACAGCCTTTAGCACAGATACGCAGTATTTT
- - TRBJ1-1 TRBV4-1 CASSQGLRSPEAFF TGCGCCAGCAGCCAAGGACTAAGAAGCCCTGAAGCTTTCTTT